This entry lists 29 T cell receptor beta chains sequenced from one sample in a study of tumor-infiltrating lymphocytes in oesophageal squamous cell carcinoma. TCRdb re-derived calls from the PCR reads in MiXCR, one entry per CDR3 protein. The data hold about 15,000 distinct CDR3 sequences, with 45% to 50% observed a single time. The sequencing input was blood. All receptors come from a male donor with esophageal squamous cell carcinoma.

The chain links TRBV6-1 to TRBJ1-1; 8 positions agree with TRBD1. Trimming took 3 bases from V and 1 from J; bases not matched to a gene: 1. Germline V CDR1 and CDR2: MNHNS, SASEGT. The CDR3 runs to 14 residues. This CDR3 is CASSEGQENTEAFF. The CDR3 region has the DNA TGTGCCAGCAGTGAGGGACAGGAGAACACTGAAGCTTTCTTT.

The V and J genes are TRBV7-2 and TRBJ2-1; possible D gene TRBD2, 5 bases. CDR1 SGHTA and CDR2 FQGNSA come from the germline V gene. V was trimmed by 1 base and J by 10 bases, leaving 11 bases between them. The CDR3 length is 13 residues. The CDR3 sequence: CASSLEAEVEQFF. The CDR3 DNA follows: TGTGCCAGCAGCTTAGAGGCGGAGGTGGAGCAGTTCTTC.

The chain recombines TRBV7-9 with TRBJ2-2, with 9 positions matching TRBD1. Germline-derived CDR1 and CDR2 are SEHNR and FQNEAQ (reference sequence). The CDR3 contains 14 residues. The V and J ends lost 6 bases and 6 bases, in that order; junction bases with no gene match: 5. The CDR3 sequence: CASRRDRDSGELFF. DNA of the CDR3: TGTGCCAGCAGAAGGGACAGGGACTCCGGGGAGCTGTTTTTT.

This clonotype was observed many times. The genes are TRBV11-2 and TRBJ2-7; D is ambiguous. Trimming pared 3 bases from V and 0 bases from J, leaving 3 bases between. CDR1 SGHAT and CDR2 FQNNGV come from the germline V gene. The CDR3 runs 12 residues. The chain's CDR3 is CASSFDSYEQYF. The CDR3 region has the DNA TGTGCCAGCAGCTTCGACTCCTACGAGCAGTACTTC.

This chain joins TRBV7-3 and TRBJ1-4, with a weak D call TRBD1 (5 bases). In germline, CDR1 is SGHTA, CDR2 FQGTGA. V lost 2 bases, J lost 3 bases, and 13 bases lay in between. The CDR3 is 16 residues long. The CDR3 region is CASSLGAGPANEKLFF. CDR3 nucleotide sequence: TGTGCCAGCAGCTTAGGTGCGGGGCCGGCTAATGAAAAACTGTTTTTT. Using reference TRBV7-3 and TRBJ1-4 for the parts outside the CDR3, the full variable domain is GAGVSQTPSNKVTEKGKYVELRCDPISGHTALYWYRQSLGQGPEFLIYFQGTGAADDSGLPNDRFFAVRPEGSVSTLKIQRTERGDSAVYLCASSLGAGPANEKLFFGSGTQLSVL.

In the case of this clonotype: Because the CDR3 is missing its conserved closing phenylalanine or tryptophan, this is likely a read error. The chain uses TRBV20-1 and TRBJ2-1, with D possibly matching TRBD2 (7 bases). TRBJ2-5 explains the end of the DNA better; the J call may be wrong. Germline values: CDR1 DFQATT, CDR2 SNEGSKA (reference sequence). The CDR3 is 14 residues long. CDR3 DNA: TGCAGTGCTAGAGATCTTCGGGGGGCTGGAACCCAGTACTCC. This codes for CSARDLRGAGTQYS.

V is TRBV28 and J is TRBJ2-5, with D possibly TRBD2 on 5 matching bases. The assigned J gene may be wrong: the sequence end matches TRBJ2-7 better. The CDR3 is made up of 14 amino acids. Germline loops: CDR1 MDHEN, CDR2 SYDVKM. As DNA, the CDR3 is TGTGCCAGCAGTTGGGGAGCAATCTCCTACGAGCAGTACTTC. Translating gives CASSWGAISYEQYF.

This clonotype appeared a few times. V gene TRBV28 combines with J gene TRBJ1-2; a weak D match, TRBD1 (6 bases). CDR3 length: 13 amino acids. V was cut by 7 bases and J by 8 bases, with 17 bases left in between. CDR1 and CDR2 (germline): MDHEN, SYDVKM. As DNA, the CDR3 is TGTGCCAGCAACCCTCCCCCAGGGGTAGGCTACACCTTC. It translates to CASNPPPGVGYTF.

The J gene is TRBJ2-7, the V gene TRBV7-2; 9 bases fit TRBD2. The DNA end is more similar to TRBJ2-1, so the J call may be wrong. Germline assignment: CDR1 SGHTA and CDR2 FQGNSA. CDR3 length equals 15 residues. The CDR3 sequence: CASSLYGLAIYEQFF. The CDR3 region has the DNA TGTGCCAGCAGCTTGTATGGACTAGCGATTTACGAGCAGTTCTTC.

There are a few counts of this clonotype. One base away lies a much larger clone, so this may be a sequencing read error. The chain joins TRBV28 to TRBJ2-5; no reliable D call. The CDR3 is made up of 11 amino acids. Germline loops: CDR1 MDHEN, CDR2 SYDVKM. The CDR3 region is CAGSFPNEQYF. The CDR3, as DNA: TGTGCCGGCAGTTTTCCAAATGAGCAGTACTTC.

Relative to its sample, this clonotype is medium-sized. The CDR3 DNA reads as TGTGCCAGCAGTTCCAGGAACAGTCTAGCGGGAGTTCCCCCTAGCTCCTACGAGCAGTACTTC. Encoded protein: CASSSRNSLAGVPPSSYEQYF. This chain joins TRBV27 and TRBJ2-7, with 10 bases matching TRBD2. The germline gives CDR1 MNHEY, CDR2 SMNVEV (reference sequence). The CDR3 is made up of 21 amino acids. V was clipped by 4 bases and J by 0 bases; unmatched bases: 21.

In regard to this clonotype: A much larger clone is a single base away; this may be a read error. This chain joins TRBV6-4 and TRBJ1-4, with unresolved D. Trimming took 2 bases from V and 16 from J, leaving 17 bases between them. Germline-derived CDR1 and CDR2 are MRHNA and SNTAGT. The CDR3 is 13 residues long. This CDR3 is CASSDGSTDTQFF. The CDR3 nucleotides are TGTGCCAGCAGTGACGGGAGCACAGATACGCAGTTTTTT.

J is TRBJ2-5 and V is TRBV14, with D possibly TRBD2 on 6 matching bases. CDR1 and CDR2 (germline): SGHDN, FVKESK. V lost 1 base and J 1 base, leaving 7 bases between the germline ends. This CDR3 contains 14 residues. The CDR3 is CASSQGGLQETQYF. The CDR3 coding sequence is TGTGCCAGCAGCCAAGGGGGACTCCAAGAGACCCAGTACTTC. The full variable domain, its missing parts supplied by reference TRBV14 and TRBJ2-5, is EAGVTQFPSHSVIEKGQTVTLRCDPISGHDNLYWYRRVMGKEIKFLLHFVKESKQDESGMPNNRFLAERTGGTYSTLKVQPAELEDSGVYFCASSQGGLQETQYFGPGTRLLVL.

This sequence joins TRBV7-6 and TRBJ2-1, with 11 bases matching TRBD2. CDR3 length: 21 amino acids. V shed 0 bases, J shed 3 bases, and the junction held 16 bases outside the gene matches. Germline-derived CDR1 and CDR2 are SGHVS and FNYEAQ. The chain's CDR3 is CASSLAAPGRGGLAGYNEQFF. The CDR3 DNA reads TGTGCCAGCAGCTTAGCGGCGCCGGGACGGGGAGGACTAGCGGGCTACAATGAGCAGTTCTTC.

This clonotype was counted between two and nine times. V usage is TRBV4-1 and J usage is TRBJ2-1, with a possible D match to TRBD1 (5 bases). Near its end, the DNA agrees better with TRBJ2-7, so the J call may be wrong. CDR3 length: 14 residues. Germline assignment: CDR1 MGHRA and CDR2 YSYEKL. The CDR3 region is CASSQDRQNNEQYF. CDR3 DNA sequence: TGCGCCAGCAGCCAAGATAGACAGAACAATGAGCAGTACTTC.

About this clonotype: Here the CDR3 omits its conserved ending phenylalanine or tryptophan, so a read error is the likely source. No DNA is shown, since the ends of the CDR3 on it are uncertain; the CDR3 is the one TCRdb lists. The rearrangement joins TRBV6-2 or TRBV6-3 to TRBJ2-6; TRBD1 is taken as the D call from the table, unchecked against the DNA. The CDR3 spans 17 amino acids, including both terminal residues. Germline CDR1 is MNHEY and CDR2 is SVGEGT. This chain's CDR3 is CASSKRQGGTDTQYFGA.

The chain is built from TRBV7-3 and TRBJ2-5; D is perhaps TRBD2 (6 bases). With the DNA end fitting TRBJ2-1 better, the J assignment may be wrong. This CDR3 is built from 13 residues. Germline assignment: CDR1 SGHTA and CDR2 FQGTGA. The CDR3 region is CASSPAGSGEQFF. The CDR3 bases are TGTGCCAGCAGCCCCGCGGGATCGGGTGAGCAGTTCTTC.

This chain links TRBV7-4 with TRBJ2-4, with 9 bases that match TRBD2. Germline V gene lookup returns CDR1 SGHVT and CDR2 SQSDAQ. J was trimmed by 0 bases and V by 5 bases; bases with no gene match: 20. The CDR3 covers 21 residues. CDR3 sequence (DNA): TGTGCCAGCAGCCTACTAATAGCGGGAGCCTCGCCGCGGCTAGCCAAAAACATTCAGTACTTC. Translation gives CASSLLIAGASPRLAKNIQYF.

This clonotype was seen a single time. The chain combines TRBV7-8 with TRBJ2-5, with 9 bases that match TRBD2. The CDR3 has 16 amino acids. The germline V gene has CDR1 SGHVS and CDR2 FQNEAQ. V lost 7 bases and J lost 5; bases outside the gene matches: 14. The CDR3 protein is CASTLVGGGARETQYF. The CDR3, as DNA: TGTGCCAGCACCCTAGTGGGCGGGGGGGCTAGGGAGACCCAGTACTTC.

The rearrangement uses TRBV5-6 and TRBJ1-2; 8 positions match TRBD1. This CDR3 has 14 amino acids. V lost 5 bases and J lost 1; bases outside the gene matches: 4. The germline V gene encodes CDR1 SGHDT and CDR2 YYEEEE. The CDR3 reads CASSRDRSNYGYTF. As DNA, the CDR3 is TGTGCCAGCAGTCGGGACAGGAGTAACTATGGCTACACCTTC.

In this sample, this clonotype turned up a few times. The chain carries TRBV7-2 and TRBJ2-1, with 8 nucleotides matching TRBD1. Per the germline V gene, CDR1 is SGHTA and CDR2 is FQGNSA. V gave up 1 base and J gave up 7 bases; unmatched junction bases: 6. There are 15 residues in the CDR3. The DNA for the CDR3 is TGTGCCAGCAGCTTAGATCCAGGGGGCGTGAATGAGCAGTTCTTC. It translates to CASSLDPGGVNEQFF.

This clonotype is medium-sized (0.01 to 0.1%) within its sample. The chain employs TRBV7-2 and TRBJ1-6, with D hard to call. Trimming took off 3 bases at V and 8 bases at J, with 8 bases between the two ends. CDR3 size: 13 residues. Looked up from germline, CDR1 is SGHTA and CDR2 is FQGNSA. CDR3 sequence reads: CASSFSKDSPLHF. The CDR3 DNA reads TGTGCCAGCAGCTTTTCCAAGGATTCACCCCTCCACTTT.

A word on this clonotype: One junction end does not reproduce the germline sequence, and a read error may be involved. This chain connects TRBV5-3 to TRBJ2-3, with D unresolved. TRBV5-3 is treated as an ORF (open reading frame) with a function not yet certain. The CDR3 totals 13 residues. The CDR3 loop reads CASSLEVRVTQYF. CDR3 in DNA: TGTGCCAGCAGCTTGGAAGTTCGCGTTACGCAGTATTTT.

This clonotype was seen only once. The gene calls are TRBV7-3 and TRBJ2-3; D not resolved. Trimming cost V 4 bases and J 2 bases, with 4 bases left between them. There are 12 residues in the CDR3. Germline V gives CDR1 SGHTA, CDR2 FQGTGA. The CDR3 DNA reads TGTGCCAGCAGCTCGAACACAGATACGCAGTATTTT. Its protein product is CASSSNTDTQYF.

This clonotype was found once. The rearrangement uses TRBV7-3 and TRBJ2-3; tentatively, D is TRBD2 (6 bases). The J call could be wrong; TRBJ2-7 is a better fit for the DNA end. The length of the CDR3 is 15 residues. The germline V gene encodes CDR1 SGHTA and CDR2 FQGTGA. Written as DNA, the CDR3 is TGTGCCAGCAGCTTGTTGGGTGGGACTTACAATGAGCAGTACTTC. As protein: CASSLLGGTYNEQYF.

This clonotype was recorded only once. This rearrangement joins TRBV6-8 to TRBJ1-2; D is unclear. The CDR3 has 11 amino acids. The V gene lost 5 bases and the J gene lost 4 bases, with 5 bases spanning the gap. Germline CDR1 reads MNHGY; CDR2 reads SAAAGT. This CDR3 reads CASSPGYGYTF. DNA of the CDR3: TGTGCCAGCAGTCCGGGCTATGGCTACACCTTC.

In the case of this clonotype: Its ends do not fully match the called genes, so a read error is possible. J is TRBJ2-3 and V is TRBV7-6; 9 nucleotides agree with TRBD1. The CDR3 consists of 13 residues. Germline V CDR1 and CDR2: SGHVS, FNYEAQ. The CDR3 coding sequence is TGTGCCAGCAACACAGGGGGCGCTTCACCCCTCCACTTC. Translating it yields CASNTGGASPLHF.

There are many counts of this clonotype. The rearrangement links TRBV19 to TRBJ1-1, with 9 bases identical to TRBD1. The germline CDR1 and CDR2 sequences are LNHDA and SQIVND (reference sequence). Trimming cost V 1 base and J 6 bases; bases outside gene matches: 6. CDR3 size: 15 residues. CDR3 sequence: CASSIAGQGAPEAFF. In nucleotides, the CDR3 is TGTGCCAGTAGTATAGCGGGACAGGGAGCCCCTGAAGCTTTCTTT. Filled out from reference TRBV19 and TRBJ1-1, the complete variable domain reads DGGITQSPKYLFRKEGQNVTLSCEQNLNHDAMYWYRQDPGQGLRLIYYSQIVNDFQKGDIAEGYSVSREKKESFPLTVTSAQKNPTAFYLCASSIAGQGAPEAFFGQGTRLTVV.

This clonotype is classed as medium-sized (0.01 to 0.1%). V usage is TRBV12-3 or TRBV12-4 and J usage is TRBJ1-5; D is unresolved. This CDR3 is 13 amino acids long. Trimming took off 2 bases at V and 7 bases at J, with 9 bases between the two ends. In DNA form, the CDR3 reads TGTGCCAGCAGTTTATTAGAGGGCCAGCCCCAGCATTTT. Amino acids: CASSLLEGQPQHF.